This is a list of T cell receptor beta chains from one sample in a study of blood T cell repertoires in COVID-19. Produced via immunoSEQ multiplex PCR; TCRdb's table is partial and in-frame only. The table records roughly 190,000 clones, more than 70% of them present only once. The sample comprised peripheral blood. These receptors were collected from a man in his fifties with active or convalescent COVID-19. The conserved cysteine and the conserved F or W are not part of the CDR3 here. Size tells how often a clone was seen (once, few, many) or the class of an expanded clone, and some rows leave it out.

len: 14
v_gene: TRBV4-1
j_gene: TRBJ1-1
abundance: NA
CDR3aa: ASSQVARGAGTEAF

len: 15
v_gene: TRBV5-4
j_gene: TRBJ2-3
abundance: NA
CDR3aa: ASSPAARGRLTDTQY

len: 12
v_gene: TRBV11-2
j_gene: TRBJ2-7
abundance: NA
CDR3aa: ASSLVGQGYEQY

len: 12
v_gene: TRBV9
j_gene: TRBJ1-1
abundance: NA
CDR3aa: ASSPGHRNTEAF

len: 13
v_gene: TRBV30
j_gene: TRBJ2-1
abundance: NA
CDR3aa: AWSGGTSVYNEQF

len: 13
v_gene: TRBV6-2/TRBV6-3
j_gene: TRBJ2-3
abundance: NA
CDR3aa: ASSYAAGGADTQY

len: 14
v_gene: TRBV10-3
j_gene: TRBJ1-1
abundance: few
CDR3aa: AISESSGKGNTEAF

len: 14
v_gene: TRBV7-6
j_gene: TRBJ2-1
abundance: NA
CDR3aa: ASRGTSGTRYNEQF

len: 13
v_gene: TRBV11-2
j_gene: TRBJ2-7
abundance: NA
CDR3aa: ASSLVAQDGYEQY

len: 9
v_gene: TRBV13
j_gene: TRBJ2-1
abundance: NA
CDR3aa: ASEQGNEQF

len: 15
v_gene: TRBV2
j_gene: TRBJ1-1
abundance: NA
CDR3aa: ASSERGREGKNTEAF

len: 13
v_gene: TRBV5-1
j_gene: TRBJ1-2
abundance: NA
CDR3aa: ASSLLTGGGAGYT

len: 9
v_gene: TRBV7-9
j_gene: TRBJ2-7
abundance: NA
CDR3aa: ASSPLYEQY

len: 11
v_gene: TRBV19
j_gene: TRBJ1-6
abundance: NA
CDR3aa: ASRRVVDSPLH

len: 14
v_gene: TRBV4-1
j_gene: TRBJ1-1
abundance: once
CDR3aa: ASSQDEAVFNTEAF

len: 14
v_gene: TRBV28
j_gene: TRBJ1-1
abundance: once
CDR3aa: ASSSPGFGMNTEAF

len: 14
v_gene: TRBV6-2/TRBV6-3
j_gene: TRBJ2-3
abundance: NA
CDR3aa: ASSSGTGLSTDTQY

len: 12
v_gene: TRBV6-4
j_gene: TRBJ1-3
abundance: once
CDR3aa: ASLQCPSGNTIY

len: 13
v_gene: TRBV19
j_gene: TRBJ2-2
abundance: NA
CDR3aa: ASSIGRGVTGELF

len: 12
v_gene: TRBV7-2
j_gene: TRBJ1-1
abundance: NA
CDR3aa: ASSLVGGGTEAF

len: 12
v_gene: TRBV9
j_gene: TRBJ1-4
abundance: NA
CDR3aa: ASSVGAANEKLF

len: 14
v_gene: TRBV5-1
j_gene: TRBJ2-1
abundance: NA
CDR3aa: ASSFGGTGASKGQF

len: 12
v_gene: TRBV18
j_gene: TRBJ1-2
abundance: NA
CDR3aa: ASSPVSENYGYT

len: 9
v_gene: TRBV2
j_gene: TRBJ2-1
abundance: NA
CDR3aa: ASRSGGGQF

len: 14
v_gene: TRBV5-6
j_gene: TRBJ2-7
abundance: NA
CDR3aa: ASSRYRGRGSYEQY

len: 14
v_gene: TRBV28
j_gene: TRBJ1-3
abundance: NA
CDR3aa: ASSYIHSTSGNTIY

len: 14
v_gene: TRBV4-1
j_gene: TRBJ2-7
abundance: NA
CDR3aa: ASSLGTSGGSYEQY

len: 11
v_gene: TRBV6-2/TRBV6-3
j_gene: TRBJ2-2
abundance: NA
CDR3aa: ASSPIRTGELF

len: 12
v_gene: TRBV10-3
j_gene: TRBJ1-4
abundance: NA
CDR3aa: AISEAGAHEKLF

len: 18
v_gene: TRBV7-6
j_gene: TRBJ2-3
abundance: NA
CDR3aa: ASSSRGGDPTGLNTDTQY

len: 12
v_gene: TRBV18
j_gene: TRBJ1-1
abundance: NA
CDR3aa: ASSREGTYTEAF

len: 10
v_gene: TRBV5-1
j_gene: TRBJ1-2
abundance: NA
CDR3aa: ASSDTFDGYT

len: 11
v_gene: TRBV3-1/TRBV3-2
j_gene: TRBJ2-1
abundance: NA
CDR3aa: ASSQTGGGEQF

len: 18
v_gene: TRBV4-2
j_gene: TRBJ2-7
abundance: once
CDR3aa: ASSQDSGTVDSGTTYEQY

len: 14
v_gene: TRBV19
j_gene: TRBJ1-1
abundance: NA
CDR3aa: ASSITAGGLYTEAF

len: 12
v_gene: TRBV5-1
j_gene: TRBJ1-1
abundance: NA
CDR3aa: ASSWGTGSTEAF

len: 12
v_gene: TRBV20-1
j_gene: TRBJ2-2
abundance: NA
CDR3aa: SASRSVNTGELF

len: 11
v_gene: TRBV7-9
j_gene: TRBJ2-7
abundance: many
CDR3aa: ASSPKGPYEQY

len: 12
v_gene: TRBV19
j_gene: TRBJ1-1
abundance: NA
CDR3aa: ASSRTGESTEAF

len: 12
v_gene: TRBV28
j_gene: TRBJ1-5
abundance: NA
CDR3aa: ASSLYTKGQPQH

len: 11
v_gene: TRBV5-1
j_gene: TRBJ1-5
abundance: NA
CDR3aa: ASSGGQGQPQH

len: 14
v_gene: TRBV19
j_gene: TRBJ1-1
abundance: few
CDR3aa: ASAPLGLTGNTEAF

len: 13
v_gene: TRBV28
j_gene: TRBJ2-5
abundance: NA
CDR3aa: ASSHAMDRQETQY